A selection of T cell receptor beta chains follows, all from one sample in a study of CD8 T cells in ankylosing spondylitis. TCRdb analysed the 5' RACE reads with MiXCR anew, one entry per CDR3 protein. This sample has around 140,000 distinct CDR3 sequences, with more than 15% found just once. Sequencing was done on a sample of blood, either unsorted or a sorted T cell fraction (not recorded which). The receptors stem from a male donor with ankylosing spondylitis. Both conserved end residues are part of each CDR3. D genes are given only for firm matches. The size of a clone is reported for some rows only, either as once, few or many, or as a class for expanded clones.

>TRBD1|TRBV15|TRBJ2-5|.
TGTGCCACCAGCGGAAGACAGGGAAGAGAGACCCAGTACTTC
CATSGRQGRETQYF
>.|TRBV20-1|TRBJ2-1|.
TGCAGTGCTAGTTATACAGGCTACAATGAGCAGTTCTTC
CSASYTGYNEQFF
>.|TRBV5-1|TRBJ1-2|.
TGCGCCAGCAGCTTGGCGGTCCGGGGGGACTATGGCTACACCTTC
CASSLAVRGDYGYTF
>.|TRBV7-9|TRBJ1-6|many
TGTGCCAGCAGCCCTTGGCCGGGACAACTTAATTCACCCCTCCACTTT
CASSPWPGQLNSPLHF
>.|TRBV6-1|TRBJ2-7|.
TGTGCCAGCAGTGAAGAGGGCAGGGGGGCATCCTACGAGCAGTACTTC
CASSEEGRGASYEQYF
>.|TRBV7-2|TRBJ2-7|few
TGTGCCAGCAGCTCCGCAAATTGGGCGGAGGAGCAGTACTTC
CASSSANWAEEQYF
>.|TRBV27|TRBJ2-2|.
TGTGCCAGCAGTTTAGGAAACGCCGGGGAGCTGTTTTTT
CASSLGNAGELFF
>TRBD2|TRBV2|TRBJ2-3|.
TGTGCCAGCAACGTTCGACTAGCGGGAGACACAGATACGCAGTATTTT
CASNVRLAGDTDTQYF
>.|TRBV23-1|TRBJ2-5|few
TGCGCCAGCAGTCAATGTACAGCGCAAGAGACCCAGTACTTC
CASSQCTAQETQYF
>TRBD2|TRBV20-1|TRBJ2-1|many
TGCAGTGCTCGTTTAGCGGGGAGCTCCTACAATGAGCAGTTCTTC
CSARLAGSSYNEQFF
>.|TRBV30|TRBJ2-5|few
TGTGCCTGGAGCGGGGAGACCCAGTACTTC
CAWSGETQYF
>.|TRBV25-1|TRBJ2-5|.
TGTGCCAGCAGTGAATCCAGGTTCCAAGAGACCCAGTACTTC
CASSESRFQETQYF
>.|TRBV9|TRBJ2-5|many
TGTGCCAGCAGCGTAGTTGGCAGGGAGACCCAGTACTTC
CASSVVGRETQYF
>TRBD1|TRBV5-1|TRBJ2-7|few
TGCGCCAGCAGCTTTGGGACAGGCCCCTACGAGCAGTACTTC
CASSFGTGPYEQYF
>.|TRBV29-1|TRBJ1-4|.
TGCAGCGTTGAAGACGGGACCTCCACAACTAATGAAAAACTGTTTTTT
CSVEDGTSTTNEKLFF
>TRBD1|TRBV20-1|TRBJ2-7|few
TGCAGTGCTAGGGACAGGGGCCACGAGCAGTACTTC
CSARDRGHEQYF
>TRBD2|TRBV7-2|TRBJ2-1|many
TGTGCCAGCAGCTTAGCGTCCCTAGCGGGAGGGCGTATAGGGCGGTACAATGAGCAGTTCTTC
CASSLASLAGGRIGRYNEQFF
>.|TRBV9|TRBJ2-1|few
TGTGCCAGCAGCGTAGGGAGCAGAGTAGCTTACAATGAGCAGTTCTTC
CASSVGSRVAYNEQFF
>.|TRBV3-1|TRBJ2-3|.
TGTGCCAGCAGCCAAGATCTCTCGGGGACGACAGATACGCAGTATTTT
CASSQDLSGTTDTQYF
>.|TRBV4-1|TRBJ2-7|few
TGCGCCAGCAGCCAAGATCATAGAGACAGCATTATACGAAAGTTGTACTTC
CASSQDHRDSIIRKLYF
>TRBD2|TRBV5-1|TRBJ2-1|few
TGCGCCAGCAGCGCCCGGGAGGGGGGCTCCTACAATGAGCAGTTCTTC
CASSAREGGSYNEQFF
>.|TRBV2|TRBJ1-1|.
TGTGCCAGCAGTGAGCAGGGCTACATGAACACTGAAGCTTTCTTT
CASSEQGYMNTEAFF
>.|TRBV7-8|TRBJ2-3|few
TGTGCCAGCAGCTTAGTCGTGGGCACAGATACGCAGTATTTT
CASSLVVGTDTQYF
>TRBD1|TRBV5-5|TRBJ2-1|.
TGTGCCAACAGCTTGTTACAGGGGGCCTACAATGAGCAGTTCTTC
CANSLLQGAYNEQFF
>TRBD2|TRBV12-3/TRBV12-4|TRBJ2-3|many
TGTGCCAGCAGCCAGCGGGAGAGCCGCACAGATACGCAGTATTTT
CASSQRESRTDTQYF
>.|TRBV4-1|TRBJ2-5|few
TGCGCCAGCAGCCCGGGTCAGATGGTACCAGAGACCCAGTACTTC
CASSPGQMVPETQYF
>TRBD1|TRBV29-1|TRBJ1-1|.
TGCAGCGGATCAGGGGGTCGGACTGAAGCTTTCTTT
CSGSGGRTEAFF
>TRBD1|TRBV28|TRBJ2-1|.
TGTGCCAGCAGACGTTGGGACAGGGGGTATGACAATGAGCAGTTCTTC
CASRRWDRGYDNEQFF
>TRBD1|TRBV6-5|TRBJ1-6|few
TGTGCCAGCAGTTTGGACAGGGGGGCCAGGGAATCACCCCTCCACTTT
CASSLDRGARESPLHF
>TRBD2|TRBV4-3|TRBJ2-1|few
TGCGCCAGCAGCCAAGGCGGTAGGACTAGGTCGGGTGAGCAGTTCTTC
CASSQGGRTRSGEQFF
>.|TRBV27|TRBJ1-5|many
TGTGCCAGCAGTCCTACCCTGGGGGGGAGCAATCAGCCCCAGCATTTT
CASSPTLGGSNQPQHF
>.|TRBV20-1|TRBJ1-5|few
TGCAGTGCGGAGAAGGCAGGGAATTCGGTAGAGCCCCAGCATTTT
CSAEKAGNSVEPQHF
>TRBD2|TRBV11-2|TRBJ2-1|.
TGTGCCAGCAGCATTAGCGGGAGTCTTAACAATGAGCAGTTCTTC
CASSISGSLNNEQFF
>TRBD2|TRBV25-1|TRBJ2-7|many
TGTGCCAGCAGTGAAGGGAGGGCGGGAGAGCAGTACTTC
CASSEGRAGEQYF
>TRBD1|TRBV28|TRBJ2-5|.
TGTGCCAGCGTAGGACAGGGGTACGAGACCCAGTACTTC
CASVGQGYETQYF
>.|TRBV7-8|TRBJ2-5|.
TGTGCCAGCAGCCCGGACCTAGAGACCCAGTACTTC
CASSPDLETQYF
>.|TRBV4-2|TRBJ1-6|.
TGTGCCAGCAGCCAATGGGACCTCAATTCACCCCTCCACTTT
CASSQWDLNSPLHF